This T cell receptor beta chain originates from a study of T cell changes during pregnancy in multiple sclerosis. The protocol was immunoSEQ multiplex PCR, while the TCRdb copy is restricted to in-frame clones and leaves out a portion. Of approximately 130,000 clones listed, approximately 96% are singletons. From germline, CDR1 is LGHNA and CDR2 YNFKEQ. V trimming: 1 base; J trimming: 6 bases; junction bases outside the gene matches: 7. This CDR3 is built from 15 residues. This clonotype was obtained from a female donor with multiple sclerosis, enrolled in a pregnancy study. This material consisted of peripheral blood, taken after pregnancy. This chain links TRBV4-2 with TRBJ2-3, with TRBD2 matching 7 bases. CDR3 sequence: CASSQVGLGDDTQYF. DNA for the CDR3: TGTGCCAGCAGCCAAGTAGGACTAGGGGACGATACGCAGTATTTT.